This T cell receptor beta chain was sequenced in a study of T cell repertoires in cytomegalovirus infection. This CDR3 comprises 16 residues. Trimming cost V 6 bases and J 3 bases, with 18 bases left between them. Germline CDR1 MDHEN, CDR2 SYDVKM. As concerns this clonotype: What it binds is unknown.

TCRdb reprocessed the reads with MiXCR, giving one entry per CDR3 protein. This table holds roughly 170,000 distinct CDR3 sequences, less than 25% found once. Sequences were derived from CD8+ T cells from cultured PBMCs, sampled from culture after CMV antigen stimulation. This chain connects TRBV28 to TRBJ1-5; maybe TRBD1 (5 bases). The source is a human donor in good health (CMV status not recorded). Some clones in this sample may be carry-over from other donors' samples. The CDR3 spells CASRLFPGPSNQPQHF. Written as DNA, the CDR3 is TGTGCCAGCAGACTATTCCCGGGACCGTCCAATCAGCCCCAGCATTTT. Filled out from reference TRBV28 and TRBJ1-5, the complete variable domain reads DVKVTQSSRYLVKRTGEKVFLECVQDMDHENMFWYRQDPGLGLRLIYFSYDVKMKEKGDIPEGYSVSREKKERFSLILESASTNQTSMYLCASRLFPGPSNQPQHFGDGTRLSIL.